These T cell receptor beta chains were read from a single sample in a study of T-cell reconstitution after alpha-beta-depleted transplantation in children. TCRdb fed the PCR reads into MiXCR, producing one record per CDR3 protein. Of hundreds of thousands of distinct CDR3 sequences in the sample, roughly a quarter were seen once. Sequencing used PBMCs, mostly from graft donor cells, obtained 360 days after TCRalphabeta/CD19-depleted stem cell transplant. Receptors originate from a female patient aged 2 to 10 who had a stem cell transplant for congenital amegakaryocytic thrombocytopenia, so the T cells may come from the graft donor. CDR3s include the opening cysteine and the closing phenylalanine or tryptophan. D genes are given only for firm matches. Only part of the rows carry a size: once, few, many, or a class if the clone is expanded.

d_gene,j_gene,v_gene,abundance,CDR3aa,CDR3nt
-,TRBJ2-1,TRBV5-5,few,CASSLWDYNEQFF,TGTGCCAGCAGCTTGTGGGACTACAATGAGCAGTTCTTC
TRBD2,TRBJ2-1,TRBV15,-,CATSVAGVYNEQFF,TGTGCCACCAGCGTAGCGGGGGTCTACAATGAGCAGTTCTTC
-,TRBJ2-7,TRBV5-1,few,CASSLVQAGYEQYF,TGCGCCAGCAGCTTGGTTCAGGCGGGATACGAGCAGTACTTC
-,TRBJ1-2,TRBV6-5,-,CASSYSKQGDGYTF,TGTGCCAGCAGTTACTCGAAGCAGGGTGATGGCTACACCTTC
-,TRBJ2-2,TRBV29-1,few,CSVEGIYTGELFF,TGCAGCGTTGAGGGGATATACACCGGGGAGCTGTTTTTT
-,TRBJ1-4,TRBV3-1,-,CASSQQTRQGEKLFF,TGTGCCAGCAGCCAACAAACGAGGCAGGGGGAAAAACTGTTTTTT
-,TRBJ1-2,TRBV28,few,CASSSSGSVNYGYTF,TGTGCCAGCAGTTCCTCAGGCAGCGTTAACTATGGCTACACCTTC
TRBD2,TRBJ2-7,TRBV20-1,-,CSARPASGYTYEQYF,TGCAGTGCTAGGCCTGCTAGCGGATATACCTACGAGCAGTACTTC
-,TRBJ2-3,TRBV14,-,CASSRSKGDTQYF,TGTGCCAGCAGCCGTTCTAAGGGGGATACGCAGTATTTT
TRBD1,TRBJ1-2,TRBV5-1,many,CASSLDRDGYTF,TGCGCCAGCAGCTTAGACAGGGACGGCTACACCTTC
-,TRBJ2-2,TRBV12-3/TRBV12-4,many,CASSSRENTGELFF,TGTGCCAGCAGTTCCCGGGAGAACACCGGGGAGCTGTTTTTT
-,TRBJ2-5,TRBV18,-,CASSLGTTVETQYF,TGTGCCAGCTCACTAGGGACCACCGTCGAGACCCAGTACTTC
-,TRBJ2-1,TRBV7-2,few,CASSISYNEQFF,TGTGCCAGCAGCATATCCTACAATGAGCAGTTCTTC
-,TRBJ2-2,TRBV28,-,CASSLLAANTGELFF,TGTGCCAGCAGTTTATTGGCAGCGAACACCGGGGAGCTGTTTTTT
-,TRBJ2-5,TRBV12-3/TRBV12-4,few,CASSLETGWETQYF,TGTGCCAGCAGTTTAGAAACAGGGTGGGAGACCCAGTACTTC
-,TRBJ2-3,TRBV6-1,-,CASRQAPRTDTQYF,TGTGCCAGCAGGCAGGCGCCCCGCACAGATACGCAGTATTTT
-,TRBJ1-1,TRBV2,many,CASSGGDTEAFF,TGTGCCAGCAGTGGGGGGGACACTGAAGCTTTCTTT
-,TRBJ2-5,TRBV11-2,few,CASSLGGPSLETQYF,TGTGCCAGCAGCTTAGGGGGGCCCTCTTTGGAGACCCAGTACTTC
-,TRBJ2-7,TRBV6-1,-,CASSPSQGSSYEQYF,TGTGCCAGCAGCCCTTCACAGGGTTCCTCCTACGAGCAGTACTTC
-,TRBJ2-2,TRBV12-3/TRBV12-4,-,CASRPIGGTGELFF,TGTGCCAGCAGACCAATAGGGGGCACCGGGGAGCTGTTTTTT
-,TRBJ2-4,TRBV28,few,CATGGDRGNIQYF,TGTGCCACCGGAGGGGATCGGGGAAACATTCAGTACTTC
-,TRBJ1-5,TRBV20-1,-,CSASRGNWQPQHF,TGCAGTGCTAGTAGGGGGAACTGGCAGCCCCAGCATTTT
-,TRBJ2-5,TRBV2,-,CASSETGGGYQETQYF,TGTGCCAGCAGTGAAACTGGTGGGGGGTACCAAGAGACCCAGTACTTC
-,TRBJ2-5,TRBV19,few,CATASTRSETQYF,TGTGCCACCGCTTCCACTAGGAGTGAGACCCAGTACTTC
TRBD1,TRBJ2-2,TRBV4-1,few,CASSQFQGAGELFF,TGCGCCAGCAGCCAGTTTCAGGGGGCCGGGGAGCTGTTTTTT
TRBD1,TRBJ1-1,TRBV6-1,-,CASSKDRDTEAFF,TGTGCCAGCAGCAAGGACAGGGACACTGAAGCTTTCTTT
TRBD1,TRBJ2-7,TRBV5-1,-,CASSAQTGTYEQYF,TGCGCCAGCAGCGCACAGACAGGGACCTACGAGCAGTACTTC
-,TRBJ2-1,TRBV9,-,CASSATPGPPSNNEQFF,TGTGCCAGCAGCGCCACTCCCGGGCCGCCGTCCAACAATGAGCAGTTCTTC
-,TRBJ1-2,TRBV12-3/TRBV12-4,-,CASQDLTGFLGYTF,TGTGCCAGCCAGGACTTAACAGGATTTTTGGGCTACACCTTC
-,TRBJ2-5,TRBV27,-,CASSLWAGASETQYF,TGTGCCAGCAGTTTATGGGCGGGGGCGTCAGAGACCCAGTACTTC
TRBD1,TRBJ2-1,TRBV4-2,many,CASSQDRGGQVYNEQFF,TGTGCCAGCAGCCAAGATCGTGGGGGACAGGTTTACAATGAGCAGTTCTTC
-,TRBJ2-2,TRBV2,few,CAGSVGTGELFF,TGTGCCGGTTCCGTTGGGACCGGGGAGCTGTTTTTT
TRBD1,TRBJ2-1,TRBV11-2,-,CASSSDRGVSNEQFF,TGTGCCAGCAGCTCGGACAGGGGAGTGAGCAATGAGCAGTTCTTC
-,TRBJ2-7,TRBV15,few,CATSRDRSYEQYF,TGTGCCACCAGCAGAGACCGGTCCTACGAGCAGTACTTC
-,TRBJ1-3,TRBV27,-,CASRGGVSGNTIYF,TGTGCCAGCAGGGGGGGAGTCTCTGGAAACACCATATATTTT
-,TRBJ2-7,TRBV20-1,few,CSARNGGSSYEQYF,TGCAGTGCTAGAAACGGAGGAAGCTCCTACGAGCAGTACTTC
-,TRBJ1-5,TRBV12-3/TRBV12-4,-,CASSIGRRNGPQHF,TGTGCCAGCAGCATAGGACGGAGAAACGGCCCCCAGCATTTT
TRBD2,TRBJ2-7,TRBV5-1,-,CASSFGDYPYEQYF,TGCGCCAGCAGCTTCGGGGACTACCCGTACGAGCAGTACTTC
TRBD1,TRBJ1-4,TRBV10-3,few,CAISESGTGRQLFF,TGTGCCATCAGTGAGTCCGGGACAGGGAGACAACTGTTTTTT
-,TRBJ2-7,TRBV20-1,few,CSASHGSYEQYF,TGCAGTGCTAGTCACGGGTCCTACGAGCAGTACTTC
-,TRBJ2-3,TRBV5-1,many,CASSLEGNTDTQYF,TGCGCCAGCAGCTTGGAAGGGAACACAGATACGCAGTATTTT
-,TRBJ1-1,TRBV7-2,-,CASSYRQANEAFF,TGTGCCAGCAGCTACCGACAGGCAAATGAAGCTTTCTTT
-,TRBJ1-6,TRBV10-3,few,CAISDKQFLISPLHF,TGTGCCATCAGTGACAAACAGTTCCTGATTTCACCCCTCCACTTT
-,TRBJ1-3,TRBV19,few,CASSSQTGGGGNTIYF,TGTGCCAGTAGCTCCCAGACAGGCGGCGGTGGAAACACCATATATTTT
-,TRBJ2-5,TRBV29-1,few,CSVEDPERETQYF,TGCAGCGTTGAAGATCCCGAAAGGGAGACCCAGTACTTC